This T cell receptor beta chain was documented in a study of T cells expressing NK-cell markers. Study-wide findings and caveats: Topping the CD3+CD56-NKG2C+ fraction as well were these clonotypes, in four donors.

From its re-call of the 5' RACE reads, TCRdb lists each CDR3 protein once, without DNA. Its listing shows roughly 420,000 distinct CDR3 sequences. In regard to this clonotype: What it recognizes is unknown.

Germline CDR1 reads SGHDN; CDR2 reads FVKESK. The CDR3 has 12 amino acids. The specimen sequenced was blood T cells: a sorted CD56 or NKG2C T cell subset, CD4+ or CD8+ T cells, or bulk PBMC T cells (not recorded which). V gene TRBV14 combines with J gene TRBJ1-2. The clonotype was recovered from a woman aged 18-70 years in good health. CDR3 sequence reads: CASSYLNYGYTF.